This TCR beta chain is drawn from a study of blood T cells in healthy people across ages. Alongside a J-beta primer mix, a sample-barcoded 5' primer served in a second PCR lasting roughly 6 to 12 cycles. The authors tagged each cDNA molecule using a template-switch adaptor with 12 random nucleotides. TCRdb fed the 5' RACE reads into MiXCR, producing one record per CDR3 protein. The sample shows 650,000 to 800,000 distinct CDR3 sequences, over 40% of them seen only once. Study-wide points: Nothing was known about donor CMV status, and this possibly confounded expanded clonotype changes.

Regarding this clonotype: Antigen specificity is unknown.

The study drew donors from healthy Caucasian individuals in Russia aged roughly 6 to 90. Total RNA, at least 5 micrograms per sample, came from PBMCs. The origin of this receptor is a woman older than 75 in good health. Sequencing used blood.

CDR3 protein: CAWSKGRAYEQYF. The CDR3 nucleotides are TGTGCCTGGAGTAAGGGCAGAGCCTACGAGCAGTACTTC. The chain uses TRBV30 and TRBJ2-7; no reliable D call. V lost 2 bases to trimming and J lost 2 bases, with 10 bases between them. CDR1 is GTSNPN, CDR2 SVGIG, per germline (reference sequence). CDR3 length equals 13 residues.